A selection of T cell receptor beta chains follows, all from one sample in a study of monozygotic twins with inflammatory bowel disease. TCRdb re-called the 5' RACE reads; every CDR3 protein appears as one record, without DNA. Its listing shows some 440,000 distinct CDR3 sequences. Sequenced material: blood. The receptors stem from a human donor with ulcerative colitis or Crohn's disease, or a healthy co-twin of an affected twin (not recorded which). Both conserved end residues are part of each CDR3.

V: TRBV20-1; J: TRBJ1-2; CDR3: CSAHGAGEGYTF
V: TRBV20-1; J: TRBJ2-6; CDR3: CSAPVLRSGANVLTF
V: TRBV7-2; J: TRBJ2-2; CDR3: CASSRSGSPTGELFF
V: TRBV2; J: TRBJ1-1; CDR3: CASRMDRNTEAFF
V: TRBV5-1; J: TRBJ2-1; CDR3: CASSLASLAGATGNEQFF
V: TRBV7-9; J: TRBJ2-1; CDR3: CASTVSGSSYNEQFF
V: TRBV14; J: TRBJ2-5; CDR3: CASSHLTWGETQYF
V: TRBV18; J: TRBJ2-3; CDR3: CASSPPASSNTQYF
V: TRBV5-6; J: TRBJ2-7; CDR3: CASRVNRDRAYEQYF
V: TRBV7-8; J: TRBJ1-2; CDR3: CASRLQSTGATGYNF
V: TRBV2; J: TRBJ1-5; CDR3: CASSENGSEGQPQHF
V: TRBV5-1; J: TRBJ2-1; CDR3: CASSLGQGGSSYNEQFF
V: TRBV6-5; J: TRBJ1-6; CDR3: CASSYRDTGRNSPLHF
V: TRBV7-7; J: TRBJ1-1; CDR3: CASSFPVTEAFF
V: TRBV4-2; J: TRBJ2-3; CDR3: CASSQELAGAVDTQYF
V: TRBV10-3; J: TRBJ2-5; CDR3: CAISEGSGETQYF
V: TRBV7-2; J: TRBJ2-1; CDR3: CASRERTSGDNEQFF
V: TRBV10-3; J: TRBJ2-7; CDR3: CAARSVGASYEQYF
V: TRBV5-1; J: TRBJ1-2; CDR3: CASSQTGVGNYGYTF
V: TRBV12-3/TRBV12-4; J: TRBJ1-5; CDR3: CASSPWAGVNQPQHF
V: TRBV5-5; J: TRBJ2-1; CDR3: CASSSARVMAKNEQFF
V: TRBV20-1; J: TRBJ2-7; CDR3: CSADSDGQSYEQYF
V: TRBV2; J: TRBJ2-1; CDR3: CASTVYNEQFF
V: TRBV14; J: TRBJ1-2; CDR3: CASSRDSQYGYTF
V: TRBV28; J: TRBJ2-3; CDR3: CASPRGAIIGPGGTDTQYF
V: TRBV6-4; J: TRBJ2-1; CDR3: CASAIGDDPYNEQFF
V: TRBV5-4; J: TRBJ2-2; CDR3: CASSFEDIADTGELFF
V: TRBV18; J: TRBJ1-1; CDR3: CASREQGGTEAFF
V: TRBV29-1; J: TRBJ2-7; CDR3: CSVKSGVYEQYF